This T cell receptor beta chain was identified in a study of T cells and copy number aberrations in small-cell lung cancer. Produced via immunoSEQ multiplex PCR; TCRdb's table is partial and in-frame only. Found here are under 8,000 clones, 60% to 80% of them singletons; the top ten hold roughly 9.9%. CDR1 is MNHEY and CDR2 is SVGAGI in the germline V gene. The ends lost 2 bases at V and 1 base at J; junction bases unmatched: 1. This CDR3 spans 14 amino acids. The chain recombines TRBV6-5 with TRBJ1-1, with TRBD1 identical over 7 bases. The TCR originated in a woman between 65 and 79 years old with small cell lung cancer. Some clones in this sample may be carry-over from other donors' samples. The sample was normal tissue next to the tumor. For the CDR3, the DNA is TGTGCCAGCAGTTACGGGACAGAGAACACTGAAGCTTTCTTT. It translates to CASSYGTENTEAFF.